A selection of T cell receptor beta chains follows, all from one sample in a study of radiotherapy plus CTLA-4 blockade in lung cancer. TCRdb's copy holds only in-frame clones and misses some; the assay was immunoSEQ multiplex PCR. Altogether 40,000 to 45,000 clones are present, about 74% being singletons, with the ten largest covering over 2.5%. Sequenced material: peripheral blood, taken from a patient treated with radiotherapy plus ipilimumab. The receptors stem from a human donor with non-small cell lung cancer whose response to radiotherapy plus ipilimumab could not be evaluated. Both conserved end residues are part of each CDR3. D genes are given only for firm matches. Clone size is shown for a subset of rows, as once, few, many or a class of expanded clone.

D gene: TRBD1; V gene: TRBV28; CDR3 length: 14; J gene: TRBJ2-2; clone size: .; CDR3 protein: CASKQGAFTGELFF; CDR3 DNA: TGTGCCAGCAAACAGGGGGCTTTCACCGGGGAGCTGTTTTTT
D gene: TRBD2; V gene: TRBV28; CDR3 length: 14; J gene: TRBJ2-7; clone size: .; CDR3 protein: CASGRGGYLYEQYF; CDR3 DNA: TGTGCCAGCGGGAGGGGAGGGTATCTCTACGAGCAGTACTTC
D gene: .; V gene: TRBV4-3; CDR3 length: 13; J gene: TRBJ2-5; clone size: .; CDR3 protein: CASSQDLGSEQYF; CDR3 DNA: TGCGCCAGCAGCCAAGATTTAGGGAGTGAGCAGTACTTC
D gene: TRBD1; V gene: TRBV23-1; CDR3 length: 13; J gene: TRBJ1-5; clone size: .; CDR3 protein: CAGRTGAGQPQHF; CDR3 DNA: TGCGCCGGGAGGACAGGGGCAGGGCAGCCCCAGCATTTT
D gene: .; V gene: TRBV19; CDR3 length: 15; J gene: TRBJ1-4; clone size: .; CDR3 protein: CASSISARDNEKLFF; CDR3 DNA: TGTGCCAGTAGTATTTCAGCCAGGGATAATGAAAAACTGTTTTTT
D gene: TRBD2; V gene: TRBV5-1; CDR3 length: 17; J gene: TRBJ2-5; clone size: once; CDR3 protein: CASSLGLTSGVEETQYF; CDR3 DNA: TGCGCCAGCAGCTTGGGACTTACTAGCGGGGTGGAAGAGACCCAGTACTTC
D gene: .; V gene: TRBV28; CDR3 length: 12; J gene: TRBJ1-4; clone size: .; CDR3 protein: CASSHTYTGLFF; CDR3 DNA: TGTGCCAGCAGCCACACATATACAGGACTGTTTTTT
D gene: .; V gene: TRBV6-5; CDR3 length: 11; J gene: TRBJ2-7; clone size: .; CDR3 protein: CASSRLGEQYF; CDR3 DNA: TGTGCCAGCAGCCGACTGGGCGAGCAGTACTTC
D gene: .; V gene: TRBV18; CDR3 length: 14; J gene: TRBJ1-1; clone size: .; CDR3 protein: CASSPAGGYTEAFF; CDR3 DNA: TGTGCCAGCTCACCGGCGGGGGGGTATACTGAAGCTTTCTTT
D gene: TRBD2; V gene: TRBV7-3; CDR3 length: 17; J gene: TRBJ2-1; clone size: .; CDR3 protein: CASSLTLAGVRDNEQFF; CDR3 DNA: TGTGCCAGCAGCTTAACTCTAGCGGGAGTTCGGGACAATGAGCAGTTCTTC
D gene: TRBD1; V gene: TRBV6-5; CDR3 length: 11; J gene: TRBJ1-1; clone size: once; CDR3 protein: CASSSGTGTFF; CDR3 DNA: TGTGCCAGCAGCTCCGGGACAGGGACTTTCTTT
D gene: TRBD2; V gene: TRBV7-8; CDR3 length: 16; J gene: TRBJ2-1; clone size: few; CDR3 protein: CASSFNSGRAYNEQFF; CDR3 DNA: TGTGCCAGCAGCTTCAATAGCGGGAGGGCTTACAATGAGCAGTTCTTC
D gene: .; V gene: TRBV18; CDR3 length: 14; J gene: TRBJ2-7; clone size: .; CDR3 protein: CASSPASLRVEQYF; CDR3 DNA: TGTGCCAGCTCACCGGCTAGTTTAAGAGTAGAGCAGTACTTC
D gene: .; V gene: TRBV4-1; CDR3 length: 18; J gene: TRBJ2-7; clone size: once; CDR3 protein: CASSQGPGLPESVREQYF; CDR3 DNA: TGCGCCAGCAGCCAAGGGCCGGGACTTCCAGAGAGCGTCCGGGAGCAGTACTTC
D gene: TRBD2; V gene: TRBV27; CDR3 length: 15; J gene: TRBJ2-7; clone size: .; CDR3 protein: CASSYPAGGSYEQYF; CDR3 DNA: TGTGCCAGCAGTTACCCAGCGGGGGGCTCCTACGAGCAGTACTTC
D gene: .; V gene: TRBV29-1; CDR3 length: 14; J gene: TRBJ1-2; clone size: .; CDR3 protein: CSVLPGASNYGYTF; CDR3 DNA: TGCAGCGTCCTCCCGGGTGCGAGCAACTATGGCTACACCTTC
D gene: TRBD2; V gene: TRBV9; CDR3 length: 17; J gene: TRBJ2-3; clone size: .; CDR3 protein: CASSFSRGRAVTDTQYF; CDR3 DNA: TGTGCCAGCAGCTTTAGTCGCGGGAGGGCCGTTACAGATACGCAGTATTTT
D gene: TRBD2; V gene: TRBV5-1; CDR3 length: 14; J gene: TRBJ2-7; clone size: .; CDR3 protein: CASSLGLAVYEQYF; CDR3 DNA: TGCGCCAGCAGCTTGGGGCTAGCGGTGTACGAGCAGTACTTC
D gene: .; V gene: TRBV5-1; CDR3 length: 14; J gene: TRBJ1-5; clone size: .; CDR3 protein: CASSTGTSNQPQHF; CDR3 DNA: TGCGCCAGCAGCACCGGTACTAGCAATCAGCCCCAGCATTTT
D gene: TRBD1; V gene: TRBV18; CDR3 length: 20; J gene: TRBJ2-6; clone size: .; CDR3 protein: CASSPNRRTGYTTGANVLTF; CDR3 DNA: TGTGCCAGCTCACCAAACCGAAGGACAGGGTATACGACTGGGGCCAACGTCCTGACTTTC
D gene: .; V gene: TRBV9; CDR3 length: 12; J gene: TRBJ1-1; clone size: .; CDR3 protein: CASSGTGAEAFF; CDR3 DNA: TGTGCCAGCAGCGGAACCGGGGCTGAAGCTTTCTTT
D gene: TRBD1; V gene: TRBV5-8; CDR3 length: 13; J gene: TRBJ1-4; clone size: .; CDR3 protein: CASLRGPNEKLFF; CDR3 DNA: TGTGCCAGCTTAAGGGGGCCCAATGAAAAACTGTTTTTT
D gene: .; V gene: TRBV5-1; CDR3 length: 15; J gene: TRBJ1-4; clone size: once; CDR3 protein: CASSLNSATNEKLFF; CDR3 DNA: TGCGCCAGCAGCTTGAATAGCGCAACTAATGAAAAACTGTTTTTT
D gene: TRBD1; V gene: TRBV9; CDR3 length: 15; J gene: TRBJ1-4; clone size: .; CDR3 protein: CASSVGDSGNEKLFF; CDR3 DNA: TGTGCCAGCAGCGTAGGGGACAGTGGTAATGAAAAACTGTTTTTT
D gene: .; V gene: TRBV28; CDR3 length: 13; J gene: TRBJ2-3; clone size: few; CDR3 protein: CATRGGNTDTQYF; CDR3 DNA: TGTGCCACCCGAGGAGGAAACACAGATACGCAGTATTTT
D gene: .; V gene: TRBV5-1; CDR3 length: 13; J gene: TRBJ1-1; clone size: once; CDR3 protein: CASSVTVNTEAFF; CDR3 DNA: TGCGCCAGCAGCGTGACAGTTAACACTGAAGCTTTCTTT
D gene: TRBD1; V gene: TRBV6-5; CDR3 length: 15; J gene: TRBJ2-5; clone size: .; CDR3 protein: CASSSHRGRRETQYF; CDR3 DNA: TGTGCCAGCAGTTCCCACAGGGGGAGGAGAGAGACCCAGTACTTC
D gene: TRBD1; V gene: TRBV27; CDR3 length: 15; J gene: TRBJ2-7; clone size: .; CDR3 protein: CASRSPGQSSYEQYF; CDR3 DNA: TGTGCCAGCAGGTCTCCGGGACAGAGCTCCTACGAGCAGTACTTC
D gene: .; V gene: TRBV7-9; CDR3 length: 15; J gene: TRBJ2-5; clone size: .; CDR3 protein: CASSLPGGTSETQYF; CDR3 DNA: TGTGCCAGCAGCTTGCCCGGAGGGACCTCAGAGACCCAGTACTTC
D gene: TRBD2; V gene: TRBV11-2; CDR3 length: 16; J gene: TRBJ2-5; clone size: .; CDR3 protein: CASSGPGGPGMVTQYF; CDR3 DNA: TGTGCCAGCAGCGGGCCGGGGGGGCCGGGTATGGTGACCCAGTACTTC
D gene: .; V gene: TRBV29-1; CDR3 length: 14; J gene: TRBJ1-1; clone size: .; CDR3 protein: CSVTSETANTEAFF; CDR3 DNA: TGCAGCGTTACCTCCGAGACAGCGAACACTGAAGCTTTCTTT
D gene: .; V gene: TRBV30; CDR3 length: 11; J gene: TRBJ1-3; clone size: .; CDR3 protein: CAWSRRGAIYF; CDR3 DNA: TGTGCCTGGAGTAGGAGGGGCGCCATATATTTT
D gene: .; V gene: TRBV4-2; CDR3 length: 14; J gene: TRBJ1-2; clone size: .; CDR3 protein: CASSQDRGFDGYTF; CDR3 DNA: TGTGCCAGCAGCCAAGATCGGGGGTTCGATGGCTACACCTTC
D gene: .; V gene: TRBV5-1; CDR3 length: 13; J gene: TRBJ1-1; clone size: once; CDR3 protein: CASSLPSDTEAFF; CDR3 DNA: TGCGCCAGCAGCTTACCCTCGGACACTGAAGCTTTCTTT
D gene: .; V gene: TRBV2; CDR3 length: 14; J gene: TRBJ1-4; clone size: .; CDR3 protein: CASRGGRTNEKLFF; CDR3 DNA: TGTGCCAGCAGAGGGGGACGAACTAATGAAAAACTGTTTTTT